A selection of T cell receptor beta chains follows, all from one sample in a study of cytomegalovirus exposure and HLA in healthy donors. Data came from immunoSEQ multiplex PCR; TCRdb stores just in-frame clones and leaves some out. The sample lists 60,000 to 65,000 clones, less than 75% occurring once. The sample taken for sequencing was PBMCs. Receptors were obtained from a middle-aged man in good health and CMV-seropositive. The CDR3 runs from the conserved cysteine through the conserved F or W. A D gene is named only where the DNA matches it firmly. Rows give clone size only sometimes, using once, few, many, or a class for an expanded clone.

TRBV7-8	few	TRBD1	TRBJ1-1	CASSLEAPLTGGNTEAFF	TGTGCCAGCAGCTTAGAGGCCCCCCTGACAGGGGGAAACACTGAAGCTTTCTTT
TRBV7-7	once	.	TRBJ2-2	CASSSTGNTGELFF	TGTGCCAGCAGCTCAACAGGGAACACCGGGGAGCTGTTTTTT
TRBV4-2	medium-sized	.	TRBJ2-1	CASSSDIYNEQFF	TGTGCCAGCAGCTCCGACATCTACAATGAGCAGTTCTTC
TRBV29-1	.	.	TRBJ1-1	CSVEERGANTEAFF	TGCAGCGTTGAAGAGCGGGGGGCGAACACTGAAGCTTTCTTT
TRBV5-8	.	.	TRBJ1-1	CASTRGGSGTEAFF	TGTGCCAGCACCCGGGGGGGTTCAGGGACTGAAGCTTTCTTT
TRBV7-8	.	TRBD1	TRBJ1-4	CASSLGGGRTNEKLFF	TGTGCCAGCAGCTTAGGAGGGGGCAGGACGAATGAAAAACTGTTTTTT
TRBV4-1	.	TRBD1	TRBJ2-7	CASSQSGTGVAEQYF	TGCGCCAGCAGCCAATCCGGGACAGGGGTGGCCGAGCAGTACTTC
TRBV5-4	.	TRBD1	TRBJ1-1	CASSITGVGTEAFF	TGTGCCAGCAGCATCACAGGGGTGGGCACTGAAGCTTTCTTT
TRBV2	.	.	TRBJ2-3	CASSPPFTDTQYF	TGTGCCAGCAGTCCCCCTTTTACTGATACGCAGTATTTT
TRBV6-5	.	TRBD1	TRBJ2-7	CASSPDRGAFGEQYF	TGTGCCAGCAGTCCCGACAGGGGGGCTTTCGGGGAGCAGTACTTC
TRBV5-1	.	.	TRBJ1-1	CASSEQGNTEAFF	TGCGCCAGCAGCGAACAGGGGAACACTGAAGCTTTCTTT
TRBV29-1	.	TRBD1	TRBJ1-5	CSAKGQGNQPQHF	TGCAGCGCCAAGGGACAGGGGAATCAGCCCCAGCATTTT